This record covers a single T cell receptor (beta chain). It lacks a known antigen. Base qualities are not provided; no much larger clone lies one nucleotide away. The sample originates from a study of beta chain features in type 1 diabetes (dated by TCRdb to the late 2010s). With regard to the full study: Patients and healthy donors did not differ in mean age, gender distribution, total cell number or subset yield. Across all samples, about 110 million sorted cells were examined, and cell number per subset correlated strongly with RNA yield. In the study, TCRB repertoires of sorted circulating CD4+ T cell subsets from recently diagnosed type 1 diabetes patients were compared with those of matched healthy donors. Regulatory and stem cell-like memory subsets were obtained from only 8 patients and roughly eight healthy donors, while naive and central memory subsets were obtained from all 30 or so donors.

Paper-wide results and their limitations: Because cDNA rather than genomic DNA was sequenced, highly expressing activated cells could have been over-represented, although no difference in activation and CD3 levels was found between groups. Shorter templates might be favored by PCR, yet because patient and control samples were amplified and corrected together, any such skew would affect both groups equally. Fewer insertions and more nucleotide deletions at VDJ recombination sites were observed in patients with type 1 diabetes, implying thymic rearrangement abnormalities. Naive, central memory and regulatory TCRB repertoires appeared to be more alike among patients than among healthy donors. A moderate but significant shortening of TCRB CDR3 length was observed in type 1 diabetes patients in all four CD4+ subsets. HLA sub-analyses involved small numbers of individuals, so any influence of HLA type on TCRB rearrangement remained unresolved.

The entire amount of isolated RNA was reverse transcribed using the High Capacity cDNA Reverse Transcription Kit, so the sequenced TCRB transcripts were expressed ones. Deep immunoSEQ sequencing was performed on naive, central memory and regulatory T cell samples, with an average of approximately 3.9 million total reads per sample. After sorted cells were lysed in RLT buffer, RNA was extracted with DNase-treated RNeasy Micro or Mini kits, with the choice depending on cell number. Each cell subset was processed separately to prevent cross-contamination, with patient and healthy donor samples processed together. The immunoSEQ multiplex PCR was used to amplify TCRB sequences from cDNA, generating 87-bp fragments that spanned the CDR3 region. Amplicons were sequenced on the Illumina HiSeq platform. The published analysis was carried out like this. Synthetic template baselines were used to correct PCR bias computationally, reads within Hamming distance 2 were collapsed together, and singletons that could not be merged were discarded. Reads were aligned against IMGT to assign V, D and J genes, CDR3 length and insertions or deletions at six rearrangement sites. Within each subset, clonotype counts were normalized to sorted cell number, after which true diversity and Gini coefficients were computed with the tcR R package. The overlap coefficient, calculated on TCRB nucleotide sequences, was used to quantify repertoire sharing. TCRdb retrieved this table from immuneACCESS and kept in-frame rearrangements only. Not all clones are present; in checked studies, unresolved V genes account for under half, and no reason is known for the remainder. The DNA gave D and trimming, while V, J and clone size come from that table. Recorded for this sample are about 40,000 clones; roughly 50% of them occurred a single time. The ten largest clones add up to 0.72% of the sample.

The CDR3 has 14 amino acids, counting the end cysteine and phenylalanine. The kept DNA is CDR3 alone, 42 bases in frame from the first base. For CDR1 and CDR2, the germline V gene lists MGHDK and SYGVNS. Compared with germline, V lacks 9 bases and J lacks 3 bases; bases without a gene match: 7. A single peripheral blood draw of around 120 mL on average was collected from each donor into heparinised tubes. Using a panel that included CD45RO, CCR7, CD25, CD127, CD95 and CD27, naive, central memory, regulatory and stem cell-like memory CD4+ T cells were sorted on a BD FACSAria II. Purity was above 95% for every sorted population. PBMCs were separated immediately by Lymphoprep density gradient centrifugation and were stained directly, without being cultured. So that batch effects would be minimized, each experiment stained and sorted samples in pairs, pairing one healthy donor with one patient.

This clonotype originated in a woman between 18 and 30 years old in good health. The sequence is built from TRBV25-1 and TRBJ2-2; 7 nucleotides in the junction match TRBD1. Sequencing was carried out using central memory CD4+ T cells from blood. The sequence in DNA is TGTGCCAGTCGAACCGGGACAGACACCGGGGAGCTGTTTTTT. This encodes CASRTGTDTGELFF.